This T cell receptor (beta chain) was sequenced during a study of T cell responses to AZD1222 COVID-19 vaccine (dated by TCRdb to about 2021). About the investigation overall: AZD1222 recipients with second doses at about 4 weeks or about 12 weeks were pooled, because spike-specific TCR depth and breadth did not differ between schedules. TCR sequencing was performed for roughly 250 trial participants, of whom roughly 200 were given two doses of AZD1222 and around 25 were given two doses of MenACWY control vaccine. Trial participants were enrolled by age into 18-55, 56-69 and 70-plus year subgroups, with approximately 150, 30 and 60 TCR-sequenced participants respectively. The paper's findings and limits, for the study overall: The vaccine-associated CD4 TCRs covered the entire spike protein, and the dominant responses fell in regions 160-218 and 743-854. Because no day 14 peak-response samples were available, repertoires were characterized only after the peak T cell response. Conclusions about previously exposed vaccinees were limited because only a handful of AZD1222 recipients were SARS-CoV-2 seropositive at baseline. Spike-specific TCR breadth and depth rose significantly after two AZD1222 doses compared with day 0 and with MenACWY recipients. Reportedly, almost half of the unique spike-specific TCRs recognized epitopes lying outside the regions that are mutated in the B.1.351 and B.1.1.7 variants. In the small 56-69-year group, the increase in depth fell short of significance, most likely because of low power. Participants were mostly white British and included more females than males, and it was suggested by the authors that clonal diversity may have been underestimated.

The CDR3 regions of human TCRbeta chains were subjected to immunosequencing. Per the authors' processing: Repertoire TCRs were checked for matches against a reference library of SARS-CoV-2-specific TCRs that had been generated using the MIRA antigen-specificity platform. Breadth was defined as the fraction of unique TCRs that were SARS-CoV-2-associated. Depth was defined as the fraction of total T cells that were SARS-CoV-2-associated. Using the MIRA data, each spike-specific TCR was assigned both to the spike region to which the TCR was reactive and to a CD4 or CD8 class. Log10-transformed breadth and depth values were compared by one-way ANOVA with Sidak's multiple comparisons tests. In TCRdb, the immuneACCESS table is reduced to in-frame sequences with V and J assigned. These tables do not hold every clone; where another copy was compared, an unresolved V gene accounts for under half, and the others remain unexplained. That table is the source of V, J and clone size, and D and trimming were worked out from the DNA. The sample table contains 150,000 to 200,000 clones; only one count was recorded for about 85% of them. The leading ten clones occupy 2.6% of the sample.

Interpreted using the paper, the time point label stands for: baseline before first vaccination. The vaccinee samples were drawn from two UK trials, COV001 and COV002, one of which was a single-blind randomized controlled phase 2/3 trial testing AZD1222 (ChAdOx1 nCoV-19) in healthy adults. For TCRbeta chain sequencing, PBMC samples were collected from trial participants at day 0 and at day 28 after the second dose. The CDR3 holds 16 amino acids from the cysteine to the phenylalanine. Here the CDR3 DNA is all that survives: 48 bases in frame from base 1. For this chain, trimming is 5 bases at the V end and 1 base at the J end, and the number of junction bases without a gene match is 6. The germline V gene (reference sequence) yields LGHDT for CDR1 and YNNKEL for CDR2. Concerning this clone: What antigen it recognizes has not been identified. Base qualities are not provided; no much larger clone lies one nucleotide away.

The sequence is built from TRBV3-1 (or the pseudogene TRBV3-2) and TRBJ2-1; the central 9 bases match TRBD1. This receptor was identified in an adult in good health. The sample in question was peripheral blood, obtained on day 0 of AZD1222 vaccination. The CDR3 sequence is CASSSRQGVSYNEQFF. In nucleotides, the sequence is TGTGCCAGCAGCTCACGACAGGGGGTTTCCTACAATGAGCAGTTCTTC.